This TCR beta chain was identified during a study of blood T cells in healthy people across ages. General observations from the study: Long-lived donors carried more naive CD4+ cells and greater diversity than aged donors.

Notes on this clonotype: Its antigen is not known.

Primed by a sample-barcoded 5' primer and a J-beta primer mix, a second PCR proceeded for 7 to 11 cycles. Tagging of each cDNA molecule was performed by a template-switch adaptor with 12 random nucleotides. One entry per CDR3 protein results from TCRdb running MiXCR on the 5' RACE reads. The sample has about 800,000 distinct CDR3 sequences; 25% are singletons. This sample was shared with a second study, whose subject was T cells of mothers and their children.

The sample was blood. The sequence came from a boy under 18 in good health.

The CDR3 here is CASSLRNIGGSANEKLFF. The CDR3 DNA reads as TGTGCCAGCAGCTTAAGGAACATAGGGGGCTCGGCTAATGAAAAACTGTTTTTT. The V gene is TRBV7-2, the J gene TRBJ1-4, with TRBD1 matching over 7 bases. Germline CDR1 and CDR2: SGHTA and FQGNSA. With 2 bases clipped from V and 3 bases from J, the junction kept 12 bases outside the gene matches. CDR3 length: 18 amino acids.